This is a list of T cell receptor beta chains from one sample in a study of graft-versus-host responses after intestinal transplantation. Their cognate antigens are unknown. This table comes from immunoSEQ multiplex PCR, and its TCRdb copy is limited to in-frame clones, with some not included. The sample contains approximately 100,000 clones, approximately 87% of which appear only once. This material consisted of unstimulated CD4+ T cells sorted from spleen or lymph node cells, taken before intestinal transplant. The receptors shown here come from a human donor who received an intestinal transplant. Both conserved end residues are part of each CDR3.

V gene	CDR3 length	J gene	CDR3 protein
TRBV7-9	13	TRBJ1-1	CASSLVGGFVAFF
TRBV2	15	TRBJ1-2	CASTSTTGWGYGYTF
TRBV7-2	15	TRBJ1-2	CASSFRQGFSYGYTF
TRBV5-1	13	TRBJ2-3	CASSWDNTDTQYF
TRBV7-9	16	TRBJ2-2	CASSPRGGADTGELFF
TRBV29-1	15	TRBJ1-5	CSVEEAGGLNQPQHF
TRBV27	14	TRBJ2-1	CASSFFPFYNEQFF
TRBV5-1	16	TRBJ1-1	CASSLPGTTLNTEAFF
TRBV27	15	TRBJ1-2	CASSFGDRANYGYTF
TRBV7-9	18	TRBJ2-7	CASSLPASSGESSYEQYF
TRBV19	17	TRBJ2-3	CASSMRGQGAPTDTQYF
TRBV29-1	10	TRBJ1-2	CSVVGHGYTF
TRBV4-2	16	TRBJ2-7	CASSHELAGASYEQYF
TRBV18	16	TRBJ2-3	CASSLRGGFGTDTQYF
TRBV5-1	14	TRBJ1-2	CASSLAGGEEGYTF
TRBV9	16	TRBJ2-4	CASSPGQGNPNGIQYF
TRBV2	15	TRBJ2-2	CASSGGHWVTGELFF
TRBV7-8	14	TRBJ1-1	CASSPSGMNTEAFF
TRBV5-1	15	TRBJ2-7	CASSPSPAGGREQYF
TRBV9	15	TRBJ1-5	CASSQTGGRNQPQHF
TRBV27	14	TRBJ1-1	CASSRAFGNTEAFF
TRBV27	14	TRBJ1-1	CASSLGDTNTEAFF
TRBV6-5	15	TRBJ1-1	CASSRLERLNTEAFF
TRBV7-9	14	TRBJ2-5	CASSLMGGRETQYF
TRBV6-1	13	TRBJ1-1	CASQEGARTEAFF
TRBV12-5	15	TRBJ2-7	CASGSRAGVPYEQYF
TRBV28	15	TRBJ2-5	CASGDRGVRGETQYF